The 31 T cell receptor beta chains presented below share a single source sample, sequenced in a study of cytotoxic CD8 clonotypes in ibrutinib-treated CLL. Sequencing was performed with immunoSEQ multiplex PCR; in TCRdb, only in-frame clones are kept and a portion is missing. The sample records a few hundred thousand clones, 70% to 80% being singletons. The sequenced sample was PBMCs, obtained before ibrutinib treatment. These receptors originate from a human donor with chronic lymphocytic leukemia.

This clone has only one observation. V usage is TRBV11-1 and J usage is TRBJ2-7; 10 bases fit TRBD2. Losses at the gene ends were 4 bases for V and 2 bases for J; bases not matched to a gene: 5. The CDR3 spans 15 residues. From germline, CDR1 is SGHAT and CDR2 FQDESV (reference sequence). CDR3 in DNA: TGTGCCAGCAGCTCGCTAGCGGGAGTGACCTACGAGCAGTACTTC. Amino acid sequence: CASSSLAGVTYEQYF. Looking up the rest from reference TRBV11-1 and TRBJ2-7 gives the full variable domain: EAEVAQSPRYKITEKSQAVAFWCDPISGHATLYWYRQILGQGPELLVQFQDESVVDDSQLPKDRFSAERLKGVDSTLKIQPAELGDSAMYLCASSSLAGVTYEQYFGPGTRLTVT.

CDR3 nucleotides: TGTGCCAGCAGTGCAGGACAGGGGGCGAGGGTTAATGAAAAACTGTTTTTT. Translated, it gives CASSAGQGARVNEKLFF. The chain couples TRBV27 to TRBJ1-4; 11 positions agree with TRBD1. The ends lost 5 bases at V and 4 bases at J; junction bases unmatched: 9. The CDR3 is 17 residues long. Germline CDR1 and CDR2: MNHEY and SMNVEV (reference sequence). Looking up the rest from reference TRBV27 and TRBJ1-4 gives the full variable domain: EAQVTQNPRYLITVTGKKLTVTCSQNMNHEYMSWYRQDPGLGLRQIYYSMNVEVTDKGDVPEGYKVSRKEKRNFPLILESPSPNQTSLYFCASSAGQGARVNEKLFFGSGTQLSVL.

This chain uses TRBV30 with TRBJ2-1; 16 bases agree with TRBD2. The trim removed 1 base at V and 8 bases at J, leaving 2 bases unmatched. CDR3 length: 15 residues. CDR1 is GTSNPN, CDR2 SVGIG, per germline (reference sequence). The DNA of the CDR3 is TGTGCCTGGAGTGCGGGACTAGCGGGAGGGTATGAGCAGTTCTTC. Amino acid sequence: CAWSAGLAGGYEQFF.

V is TRBV25-1 and J is TRBJ1-3, with D possibly matching TRBD1 (6 bases). Trimming took 4 bases from V and 4 from J, leaving 14 bases between them. The CDR3 has 15 amino acids. CDR1 and CDR2 from the germline V gene are MGHDK and SYGVNS. For the CDR3, the DNA is TGTGCCAGCAGTGGGTGGGGGCTTGGCGGAAACACCATATATTTT. It translates to CASSGWGLGGNTIYF.

The rearrangement links TRBV11-2 to TRBJ1-5, with 8 bases identical to TRBD1. Looked up from germline, CDR1 is SGHAT and CDR2 is FQNNGV. V shed 1 base, J shed 6 bases, and the junction held 8 bases outside the gene matches. This CDR3 region has 16 residues. The CDR3 coding sequence is TGTGCCAGCAGCTTAGCACTGGGGCAGGGGGCTCAGCCCCAGCATTTT. Translating gives CASSLALGQGAQPQHF.

The rearrangement joins TRBV7-3 to TRBJ2-1; 10 bases map to TRBD2. Germline V gives CDR1 SGHTA, CDR2 FQGTGA. The CDR3 is 15 amino acids. Trimming removed 5 bases from V and 7 bases from J; junction bases left unmatched: 8. DNA of the CDR3: TGTGCCAGCAGCGAGAAAGCGGGAGGGTATAATGAGCAGTTCTTC. Its protein product is CASSEKAGGYNEQFF.

The chain has TRBV6-6 and TRBJ2-7, with D possibly matching TRBD2 (6 bases). Germline V lookup: CDR1 MNHNY, CDR2 SVGAGI (reference sequence). The length of the CDR3 is 13 residues. Trimming removed 6 bases from V and 4 bases from J, with 13 bases in between. CDR3 bases: TGTGCCAGCAGCCCGACTAGGTTTTACGAGCAGTACTTC. This translates into CASSPTRFYEQYF.

The chain combines TRBV7-9 with TRBJ2-7; 12 bases are a match to TRBD1. Germline CDR1 SEHNR, CDR2 FQNEAQ (reference sequence). The CDR3 has 15 amino acids. Losses at the gene ends were 5 bases for V and 4 bases for J; bases not matched to a gene: 6. CDR3 in DNA: TGTGCCAGCAGCCCCGGGACAGGGGGCGAGTACGAGCAGTACTTC. The encoded protein is CASSPGTGGEYEQYF.

This clone was seen a handful of times. The rearrangement uses TRBV4-2 and TRBJ1-5; no clear D gene. CDR1 LGHNA and CDR2 YNFKEQ come from the germline V gene. Trimming stripped 1 base from V and 5 bases from J, with 6 bases between. The CDR3 is 13 residues long. CDR3 loop: CASSQVNDQPQHF. CDR3 nucleotides: TGTGCCAGCAGCCAAGTCAACGATCAGCCCCAGCATTTT.

This clone was seen only once. Other DNA sequences in the same sample also yield this CDR3. The rearrangement joins TRBV6-5 to TRBJ2-7; 7 bases fit TRBD1. From germline, CDR1 is MNHEY and CDR2 SVGAGI. CDR3 size: 16 residues. The junction had 8 bases not matched to a gene; V was cut back by 0 bases and J by 3 bases. This chain's CDR3 is CASSYSITGAIYEQYF. Written as DNA, the CDR3 is TGTGCCAGCAGTTACTCGATTACAGGGGCAATCTACGAGCAGTACTTC.

The rearrangement links TRBV29-1 to TRBJ1-1; D gene unclear. Trimming left V 2 bases short and J 0 bases short, with 7 bases between. The CDR3 is 13 residues long. Germline V gene sequence: CDR1 SQVTM, CDR2 ANQGSEA. The DNA for the CDR3 is TGCAGCGTTGAACGTAGGATGAACACTGAAGCTTTCTTT. Protein sequence: CSVERRMNTEAFF.

This clone was observed a few times. The rearrangement uses TRBV11-2 and TRBJ2-5; D perhaps matches TRBD2 (5 bases). Germline assignment: CDR1 SGHAT and CDR2 FQNNGV. The length of the CDR3 is 12 residues. Between the trimmed V and J ends, which lost 3 bases and 5 bases, there was a span of 7 bases. The CDR3 DNA reads as TGTGCCAGCAGCTTTGGGGAGGAGACCCAGTACTTC. Its translation: CASSFGEETQYF.

The chain recombines TRBV25-1 with TRBJ1-2; 8 bases match TRBD1. Germline CDR1 reads MGHDK; CDR2 reads SYGVNS. CDR3 length: 12 amino acids. V lost 3 bases, J lost 7 bases, and 1 base stayed unmatched. The CDR3 DNA is TGTGCCAGCAGTGAGACAGGGGTTGGCTACACCTTC. Translating gives CASSETGVGYTF.

The rearrangement uses TRBV5-1 and TRBJ2-3; D is uncertain. Trimming removed 0 bases at V and 2 bases at J, with 10 bases between. CDR3 length: 15 residues. CDR1 and CDR2 from the germline V gene are SGHRS and YFSETQ. The CDR3 sequence: CASSLVQPTTDTQYF. CDR3 in DNA: TGCGCCAGCAGCTTGGTCCAGCCAACCACAGATACGCAGTATTTT.

This clone was counted only a few times. CDR3 DNA: TGTGCCAGCAGTTACAGGGGGCTCTATGGCTACACCTTC. Residues: CASSYRGLYGYTF. V and J are TRBV6-5 and TRBJ1-2, with 7 bases identical to TRBD1. From germline, CDR1 is MNHEY and CDR2 SVGAGI. The CDR3 totals 13 residues. With V trimmed by 2 bases and J by 4 bases, 1 base remained unmatched.

This chain links TRBV5-5 with TRBJ2-3; 10 bases align to TRBD2. CDR3 length: 15 amino acids. V dropped 4 bases and J dropped 2; count of bases not matched to a gene: 4. Germline V gene sequence: CDR1 SGHKS, CDR2 YYEKEE (reference sequence). CDR3 in amino acids: CASSRSGRDTDTQYF. CDR3 coding DNA: TGTGCCAGCAGCCGAAGCGGGAGGGACACAGATACGCAGTATTTT.

This sequence joins TRBV4-1 and TRBJ1-5, with 9 bases aligning to TRBD1. This CDR3 contains 16 residues. Trimming removed 0 bases from V and 6 bases from J; junction bases left unmatched: 6. Germline CDR1 and CDR2: MGHRA and YSYEKL. The CDR3 bases are TGCGCCAGCAGCCAAGAGGGACAGGGTGGTAGTCAGCCCCAGCATTTT. Translated, it gives CASSQEGQGGSQPQHF.

The gene calls are TRBV15 and TRBJ2-5; unclear D gene. Germline assignment: CDR1 LNHNV and CDR2 YYDKDF (reference sequence). CDR3 length: 15 amino acids. Trimming took 1 base from V and 1 from J, leaving 10 bases between them. The CDR3 sequence: CATSRVGRIQETQYF. In nucleotides, the CDR3 is TGTGCCACCAGCAGAGTTGGGCGGATCCAAGAGACCCAGTACTTC. Full variable domain (outside the CDR3, taken from reference TRBV15 and TRBJ2-5): DAMVIQNPRYQVTQFGKPVTLSCSQTLNHNVMYWYQQKSSQAPKLLFHYYDKDFNNEADTPDNFQSRRPNTSFCFLDIRSPGLGDTAMYLCATSRVGRIQETQYFGPGTRLLVL.

The chain employs TRBV18 and TRBJ2-1; weak D call: TRBD1 (6 bases). CDR3 length equals 15 residues. With 3 bases removed from V and 2 bases from J, the gap between germline ends came to 11 bases. Germline values: CDR1 KGHSH, CDR2 LQKENI. This CDR3 is CASSPARTAYNEQFF. The CDR3 nucleotides read TGTGCCAGCTCACCGGCAAGGACAGCCTACAATGAGCAGTTCTTC.

The chain couples TRBV28 to TRBJ2-6; no definite D call. Looked up from germline, CDR1 is MDHEN and CDR2 is SYDVKM. CDR3 length: 15 residues. Trimming removed 10 bases at V and 0 bases at J, with 13 bases between. The CDR3 DNA reads TGTGCCACCCTTGCCCCATTCTCTGGGGCCAACGTCCTGACTTTC. Its protein is CATLAPFSGANVLTF.

J is TRBJ2-7 and V is TRBV11-3; D is uncertain. The CDR3 length is 15 residues. Trimming removed 1 base at V and 4 bases at J, with 14 bases between. CDR1 and CDR2 from the germline V gene are SGHNT and YENEEA. The CDR3 here is CASSLGVGFSYEQYF. The CDR3 nucleotides read TGTGCCAGCAGCTTAGGAGTGGGATTCTCGTACGAGCAGTACTTC.

This chain uses TRBV2 with TRBJ1-5, with 9 bases identical to TRBD1. CDR1 and CDR2 from the germline V gene are SNHLY and FYNNEI. The CDR3 consists of 13 residues. V lost 6 bases, J lost 7 bases, and 4 bases stayed unmatched. The CDR3 here is CASRGQGLQPQHF. Written as DNA, the CDR3 is TGTGCCAGCAGGGGACAGGGATTGCAGCCCCAGCATTTT.

This clone was picked up a small number of times. J is TRBJ2-2 and V is TRBV7-2; D unresolved. Germline lookup yields CDR1 SGHTA and CDR2 FQGNSA. The V end was cut by 1 base, the J end by 9 bases, with 18 bases between. The CDR3 covers 16 residues. The CDR3 region is CASSLVGGSTLRELFF. The CDR3 DNA is TGTGCCAGCAGCTTAGTAGGTGGCAGCACCCTCCGGGAGCTGTTTTTT.

This clone was observed once. The rearrangement uses TRBV19 and TRBJ1-5; D perhaps matches TRBD1 (6 bases). Germline CDR1 is LNHDA and CDR2 is SQIVND (reference sequence). This CDR3 comprises 12 residues. V lost 1 base, J lost 11 bases, and 9 bases lay in between. The CDR3 DNA follows: TGTGCCAGTAGTATAGGAGAGGGGGCCCAGCATTTT. It is translated as CASSIGEGAQHF.

This clone was seen just once. The chain has TRBV13 and TRBJ2-1, with D hard to call. The V end lost 0 bases, the J end lost 7 bases, and 13 bases lay between the germline ends. This CDR3 is built from 15 residues. From germline, CDR1 is PRHDT and CDR2 FYEKMQ (reference sequence). For the CDR3, the DNA is TGTGCCAGCAGCTTAGGCGGCAGGAAGGCGAATGAGCAGTTCTTC. Protein sequence: CASSLGGRKANEQFF. Together with reference TRBV13 and TRBJ2-1, the CDR3 gives the full variable domain: AAGVIQSPRHLIKEKRETATLKCYPIPRHDTVYWYQQGPGQDPQFLISFYEKMQSDKGSIPDRFSAQQFSDYHSELNMSSLELGDSALYFCASSLGGRKANEQFFGPGTRLTVL.

This chain joins TRBV6-6 and TRBJ1-1, with 9 nucleotides matching TRBD1. The CDR3 covers 16 residues. Germline CDR1 is MNHNY and CDR2 is SVGAGI (reference sequence). Trimming at V came to 2 bases and at J to 4 bases, leaving 8 bases not matched to a gene. The CDR3 loop reads CASSYGNRGPGTEAFF. CDR3 DNA: TGTGCCAGCAGTTACGGAAACAGGGGGCCTGGCACTGAAGCTTTCTTT.

This clone showed up just a few times. V usage is TRBV28 and J usage is TRBJ2-1; 8 bases align to TRBD2. The CDR3 consists of 15 residues. V lost 3 bases and J lost 7; bases outside the gene matches: 8. Germline assignment: CDR1 MDHEN and CDR2 SYDVKM. CDR3 in amino acids: CASSFGREGRNEQFF. As DNA, the CDR3 is TGTGCCAGCAGTTTCGGGAGGGAGGGTAGAAATGAGCAGTTCTTC. Variable domain in full (rest from reference TRBV28 and TRBJ2-1): DVKVTQSSRYLVKRTGEKVFLECVQDMDHENMFWYRQDPGLGLRLIYFSYDVKMKEKGDIPEGYSVSREKKERFSLILESASTNQTSMYLCASSFGREGRNEQFFGPGTRLTVL.

V gene TRBV11-2 combines with J gene TRBJ2-3; 7 bases agree with TRBD1. This CDR3 is 16 amino acids long. In germline, CDR1 is SGHAT, CDR2 FQNNGV. V lost 4 bases, J lost 0 bases, and 7 bases stayed unmatched. CDR3 nucleotides: TGTGCCAGCAGCTCTAACAGGGGTCCCAGCACAGATACGCAGTATTTT. Translated: CASSSNRGPSTDTQYF.

The rearrangement links TRBV10-1 to TRBJ1-2; D remains unclear. V lost 0 bases to trimming and J lost 6 bases, with 11 bases between them. Germline V lookup: CDR1 WNHNN, CDR2 SYGVQD (reference sequence). The CDR3 loop spans 14 amino acids. The CDR3 coding sequence is TGCGCCAGCAGTGAGTCGGGCCGTGGGCATGGCTACACCTTC. Amino acid sequence: CASSESGRGHGYTF.

The rearrangement uses TRBV11-3 and TRBJ1-1; D unclear. The length of the CDR3 is 13 residues. The germline V gene has CDR1 SGHNT and CDR2 YENEEA. Trimming shortened V by 3 bases and J by 5 bases, and 10 bases separated the two germline ends. The CDR3 DNA reads as TGTGCCAGCAGCTTCTGGGGAGGGACTGAAGCTTTCTTT. Translating gives CASSFWGGTEAFF.

The V and J genes are TRBV7-9 and TRBJ2-5, with TRBD2 matching over 12 bases. The length of the CDR3 is 15 residues. V was pared by 7 bases and J by 2 bases, with 5 bases of the junction left unmatched. Germline lookup yields CDR1 SEHNR and CDR2 FQNEAQ (reference sequence). CDR3 nucleotide sequence: TGTGCCAGCAACAGACTAGCGGGAGAACAAGAGACCCAGTACTTC. As protein: CASNRLAGEQETQYF.